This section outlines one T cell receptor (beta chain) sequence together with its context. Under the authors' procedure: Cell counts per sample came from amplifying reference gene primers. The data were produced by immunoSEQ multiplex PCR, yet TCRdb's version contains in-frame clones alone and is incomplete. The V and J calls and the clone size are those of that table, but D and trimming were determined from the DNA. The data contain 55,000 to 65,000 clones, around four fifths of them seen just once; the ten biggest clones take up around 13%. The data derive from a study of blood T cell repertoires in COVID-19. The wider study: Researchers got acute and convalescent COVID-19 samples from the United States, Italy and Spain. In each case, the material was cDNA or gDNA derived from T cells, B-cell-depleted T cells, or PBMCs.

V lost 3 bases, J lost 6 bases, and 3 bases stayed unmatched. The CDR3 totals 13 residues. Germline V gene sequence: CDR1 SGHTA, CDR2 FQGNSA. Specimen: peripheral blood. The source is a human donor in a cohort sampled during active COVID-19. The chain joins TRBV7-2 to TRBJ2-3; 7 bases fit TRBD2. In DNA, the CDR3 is TGTGCCAGCAGCTTTTGGCGGGGGGATACGCAGTATTTT. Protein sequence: CASSFWRGDTQYF.